This T cell receptor beta chain was sequenced for a study of low-dose radiotherapy and immunotherapy resistance in tumors (dated by TCRdb to 2022 to 2024). Regarding the research as a whole: Patients in Cohort 1 were given 0.5 Gy per fraction every 2 weeks, and the prescribed total PTV dose was 6.5 Gy. Intravenous cyclophosphamide at 200 mg/m2 was administered every two weeks, one day ahead of each radiation and immunotherapy administration. No randomization into treatment groups was done for the people taking part in the trial. To make first-strand cDNA, Superscript III was used along with a set of TRAV- and TRBV-specific primers so that both the TCRalpha and TCRbeta chains were covered. The translational analysis covered eight patients: three from the first dose cohort and the first five from the second dose cohort. Nivolumab was administered intravenously as a 240 mg flat dose every two weeks, and ipilimumab was administered intravenously at 1 mg/kg every six weeks. Patients in Cohort 2 were given 1 Gy per fraction every two weeks, for a total of 13 Gy across 26 weeks. Aspirin 300 mg was taken orally once daily by patients for four cycles, starting on cycle 1 day 1.

Sequenced on an Illumina HiSeq 2500. TCRs were amplified with Phusion for around 18 PCR cycles, with a constant-region primer paired with the adapter attached to the V primers. Isolated mRNA was amplified with the MessageAmp II aRNA Amplification Kit, using an approximately 17-hour in vitro transcription at 37°C. mRNA for TCR sequencing was isolated with the Dynabeads mRNA DIRECT Purification Kit. A second approximately 25-cycle Phusion PCR added indexed Illumina adapters, and products were purified with AMPure XP beads. The authors' pipeline ran thus. Using custom Perl scripts, TCR sequences encoding the same protein were pooled, out-of-frame sequences were removed, and the abundance of each clonotype was computed. Any TCR sequence backed by just one read was left out of the analysis. Among the metrics used to describe the repertoires were Shannon entropy, Gini index, clonality, richness, and the frequency of TCRs shared between repertoires. TCRdb reprocessing: public reads trimmed at Q25 with fastp, clones called with MiXCR, in-frame beta chains kept. Every entry covers one CDR3 protein and lists the most common genes and DNA from its rows. The V and J calls were not made by the authors but by TCRdb's processing. The sample has some 52,000 distinct CDR3 sequences on record, around 35% of them singletons. The ten largest clones add up to around 8% of the sample.

In the germline V gene (reference sequence), CDR1 corresponds to GTSNPN and CDR2 to SVGIG. V and J are truncated by 4 bases and 5 bases respectively, leaving an intervening sequence of 3 bases. The CDR3 measures 10 amino acids from cysteine to phenylalanine. The only DNA kept is the CDR3, 30 bases in frame from the first base. In this sample, this clonotype turned up many times. This clone's antigen is unknown. Qualities for individual bases were not recorded, and no much larger clone is one base off. The sample's time point label, decoded: after trial treatment. The sample's treatment or condition label, decoded: LDRT plus nivolumab, ipilimumab, low-dose cyclophosphamide and aspirin (RACIN trial). The donors took part in RACIN, a single-arm, phase I, dose-escalation trial that combined nivolumab, ipilimumab, aspirin, low-dose cyclophosphamide and low-dose radiotherapy. Patients were eligible if they had advanced solid tumors that were TIL-negative.

The chain employs TRBV30 and TRBJ1-5; the D gene cannot be named for sure. The sequence came from a male donor with rectosigmoid adenocarcinoma. Sequences were derived from PBMCs, sampled after low-dose radiotherapy plus immunotherapy. The encoded CDR3 is CAWIDQPQHF. The DNA is TGTGCCTGGATTGATCAGCCCCAGCATTTT.